Below are 14 T cell receptor beta chains sequenced from a single sample in a study of T-cell memory formation after mild COVID-19. TCRdb re-called the 5' RACE reads through MiXCR, storing one row per CDR3 protein. The top ten clones hold around 12% of a sample with a few hundred thousand distinct CDR3 sequences, around 21% of them seen once. The source material was PBMCs or a T cell subset sorted from them (not recorded which). All receptors derive from an adult woman who had mild COVID-19 (a few samples of this study predate the infection). Cell type and time point are not known.

This clonotype was found a few times. The chain uses TRBV24-1 and TRBJ2-1; the D call may be TRBD1 or TRBD2 (6 bases each). The CDR3 has 17 residues. V lost 4 bases and J 0 bases, leaving 15 bases between the germline ends. Germline CDR1 is KGHDR and CDR2 is SFDVKD. CDR3 protein: CATSDPTGRRSYNEQFF. The CDR3 DNA reads as TGTGCCACCAGTGACCCCACAGGGAGGCGCTCCTACAATGAGCAGTTCTTC.

The chain joins TRBV6-5 to TRBJ1-2; D not resolved. V lost 0 bases, J lost 8 bases, and 10 bases lay in between. The CDR3 runs to 13 residues. Germline loops: CDR1 MNHEY, CDR2 SVGAGI. CDR3 residues: CASSYSTGKGYTF. CDR3 bases: TGTGCCAGCAGTTACTCGACCGGGAAGGGCTACACCTTC.

In this sample, this clonotype turned up a few times. This sequence joins TRBV3-1 and TRBJ2-2; a weak D match, TRBD2 (6 bases). This CDR3 comprises 15 residues. From germline, CDR1 is LGHDT and CDR2 YNNKEL (reference sequence). Between the trimmed V and J ends, which lost 6 bases and 3 bases, there was a span of 14 bases. This CDR3 is CASRPGELHTGELFF. The CDR3 nucleotides are TGTGCCAGCAGACCGGGAGAGTTACACACCGGGGAGCTGTTTTTT.

This clonotype occurred a few times. In DNA form, the CDR3 reads TGCAGCGTGTTCAGGGGATCCGAGCAGTACTTC. This gives the protein CSVFRGSEQYF. This chain connects TRBV29-1 to TRBJ2-7; D perhaps matches TRBD1 (6 bases). The V end lost 6 bases, the J end lost 6 bases, and 12 bases lay between the germline ends. CDR1 is SQVTM, CDR2 ANQGSEA, per germline. The CDR3 contains 11 residues.

The table lists this clonotype with a few counts. The rearrangement links TRBV7-2 to TRBJ2-5, with D possibly called TRBD1 or TRBD2 (5 bases each). There are 14 residues in the CDR3. Between the trimmed V and J ends, which lost 5 bases and 2 bases, there was a span of 12 bases. Looked up from germline, CDR1 is SGHTA and CDR2 is FQGNSA. CDR3 in DNA: TGTGCCAGCAGCCTAGGGACCAGACAAGAGACCCAGTACTTC. Translating it yields CASSLGTRQETQYF.

Only a few counts were recorded for this clonotype. The chain has TRBV7-9 and TRBJ2-7; weak D call: TRBD1 (6 bases). Trimming took 2 bases from V and 5 from J, leaving 16 bases between them. CDR3 length equals 15 residues. Germline V lookup: CDR1 SEHNR, CDR2 FQNEAQ (reference sequence). The CDR3 reads CASSLQQGYLDEQYF. The CDR3 DNA reads TGTGCCAGCAGCTTACAACAGGGTTATCTGGACGAGCAGTACTTC. Together with reference TRBV7-9 and TRBJ2-7, the CDR3 gives the full variable domain: DTGVSQNPRHKITKRGQNVTFRCDPISEHNRLYWYRQTLGQGPEFLTYFQNEAQLEKSRLLSDRFSAERPKGSFSTLEIQRTEQGDSAMYLCASSLQQGYLDEQYFGPGTRLTVT.

This clonotype occurred a few times. The chain joins TRBV28 to TRBJ2-1; no reliable D call. The V end was cut by 4 bases, the J end by 10 bases, with 11 bases between. The length of the CDR3 is 12 residues. Germline loops: CDR1 MDHEN, CDR2 SYDVKM. CDR3 residues: CASSSRFGEQFF. The CDR3 coding sequence is TGTGCCAGCAGTTCCCGGTTCGGCGAGCAGTTCTTC.

V is TRBV7-9 and J is TRBJ2-1; the D gene could be TRBD1 or TRBD2 (5 bases each). The CDR3 loop spans 15 amino acids. Germline values: CDR1 SEHNR, CDR2 FQNEAQ (reference sequence). Trimming shortened V by 1 base and J by 6 bases, and 13 bases separated the two germline ends. CDR3 DNA sequence: TGTGCCAGCAGCTTAGTGGCGGCAGGGAGCAATGAGCAGTTCTTC. This translates into CASSLVAAGSNEQFF.

This clonotype was counted ten times or more. This chain joins TRBV7-2 and TRBJ2-7; the D call may be TRBD1 or TRBD2 (5 bases each). There are 14 residues in the CDR3. V lost 5 bases to trimming and J lost 6 bases, with 17 bases between them. The germline V gene encodes CDR1 SGHTA and CDR2 FQGNSA. This CDR3 is CASSVGTDLSEQYF. The CDR3 nucleotides read TGTGCCAGCAGCGTCGGGACGGATCTCTCCGAGCAGTACTTC.

This clonotype occurred a few times. The J gene is TRBJ2-3, the V gene TRBV5-1; 9 bases are a match to TRBD1. This CDR3 contains 15 residues. V was clipped by 0 bases and J by 6 bases; unmatched bases: 5. CDR1 SGHRS and CDR2 YFSETQ come from the germline V gene. The CDR3 region has the DNA TGCGCCAGCAGCTTGGAGGGACAGGGCCGGGATACGCAGTATTTT. This encodes CASSLEGQGRDTQYF.

This clonotype turned up a few times. The V call is TRBV4-1, the J call TRBJ2-7; possible D gene TRBD2, 5 bases. The germline V and J ends were trimmed by 3 bases and 5 bases, with 8 bases remaining between them. The CDR3 length is 12 residues. Germline loops: CDR1 MGHRA, CDR2 YSYEKL. CDR3 DNA sequence: TGCGCCAGCAGCCATCAGAGGGACGAGCAGTACTTC. Translated, it gives CASSHQRDEQYF.

This clonotype was seen more than once but under ten times. The chain is built from TRBV3-1 and TRBJ1-2, with TRBD1 identical over 8 bases. Germline lookup yields CDR1 LGHDT and CDR2 YNNKEL (reference sequence). With V trimmed by 4 bases and J by 3 bases, 10 bases remained unmatched. This CDR3 has 16 amino acids. As DNA, the CDR3 is TGTGCCAGCAGCCTTCGGACAGGGTCCTTGGACTATGGCTACACCTTC. Amino acids: CASSLRTGSLDYGYTF.

This clonotype was observed a few times. This chain links TRBV29-1 with TRBJ2-3; no clear D. CDR3 size: 15 residues. Trimming cost V 1 base and J 0 bases, with 11 bases left between them. The germline V gene has CDR1 SQVTM and CDR2 ANQGSEA. CDR3 sequence (DNA): TGCAGCGTTGAAGTACGGTGGGAAAGCACAGATACGCAGTATTTT. Protein product: CSVEVRWESTDTQYF.

V gene TRBV5-1 combines with J gene TRBJ2-1; 10 bases are a match to TRBD2. There are 15 residues in the CDR3. The ends lost 4 bases at V and 6 bases at J; junction bases unmatched: 7. Germline V CDR1 and CDR2: SGHRS, YFSETQ. CDR3 in DNA: TGCGCCAGCAGCCCCCTAGCGGGGGCCACCAATGAGCAGTTCTTC. Its translation: CASSPLAGATNEQFF.